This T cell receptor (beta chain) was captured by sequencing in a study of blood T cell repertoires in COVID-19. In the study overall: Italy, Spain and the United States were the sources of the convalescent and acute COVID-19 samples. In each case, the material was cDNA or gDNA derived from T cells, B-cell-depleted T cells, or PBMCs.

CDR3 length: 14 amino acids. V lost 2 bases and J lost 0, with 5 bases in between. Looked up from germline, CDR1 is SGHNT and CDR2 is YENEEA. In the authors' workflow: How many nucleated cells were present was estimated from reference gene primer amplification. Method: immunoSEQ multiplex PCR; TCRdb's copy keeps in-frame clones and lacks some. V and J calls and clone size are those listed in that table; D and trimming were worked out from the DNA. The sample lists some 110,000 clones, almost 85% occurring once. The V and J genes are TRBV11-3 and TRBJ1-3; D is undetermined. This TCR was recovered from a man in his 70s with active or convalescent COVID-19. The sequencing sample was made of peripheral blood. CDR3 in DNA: TGTGCCAGCAGCTTACGGGACTCTGGAAACACCATATATTTT. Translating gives CASSLRDSGNTIYF.